One and the same sample provided the 30 T cell receptor beta chains below, sequenced in a study of shared clonotypes between healthy human individuals (dated by TCRdb to about 2020). Library method: the immunoSEQ multiplex PCR assay. TCRdb mirrors the immuneACCESS table, restricted to in-frame sequences. Some clones are absent from its copies; in checked studies, under half trace to an unresolved V gene, and the reason for the others is unknown. Present in this sample are around 1,900,000 clones, just over 90% of which were seen just once. The ten largest clonotypes hold about 1.7% of the sample. CD8 naive samples were CD45RO-negative cells positively selected for CCR7, giving a CD45RA+CCR7+ population that excluded TemRA cells. The sequencing input was naive CD8+ T cells from PBMCs. The sample's cell subset or site label, in plain terms: CD45RA+CCR7+. These receptor sequences come from a man in his late teens or twenties in good health. Some clones in this sample may be carry-over from other donors' samples.

This sequence joins TRBV7-9 and TRBJ2-1; 13 bases line up with TRBD2. Per germline, CDR1 SEHNR and CDR2 FQNEAQ (reference sequence). Trimming took 6 bases from V and 8 from J; bases not matched to a gene: 7. This CDR3 has 15 residues. The CDR3 DNA is TGTGCCAGCAGTTCACTAGCGGGAGGGCCACATGAGCAGTTCTTC. Protein: CASSSLAGGPHEQFF. The variable domain in full, with the rest retrieved from reference TRBV7-9 and TRBJ2-1, is DTGVSQNPRHKITKRGQNVTFRCDPISEHNRLYWYRQTLGQGPEFLTYFQNEAQLEKSRLLSDRFSAERPKGSFSTLEIQRTEQGDSAMYLCASSSLAGGPHEQFFGPGTRLTVL.

The rearrangement joins TRBV7-2 to TRBJ1-2; D remains ambiguous. Germline CDR1 is SGHTA and CDR2 is FQGNSA. The CDR3 has 15 residues. V lost 2 bases and J lost 1, with 11 bases in between. CDR3 amino acids: CASSLRIEFNYGYTF. The DNA of the CDR3 is TGTGCCAGCAGCTTACGGATCGAGTTTAACTATGGCTACACCTTC. Full variable domain (remainder filled in from reference TRBV7-2 and TRBJ1-2): GAGVSQSPSNKVTEKGKDVELRCDPISGHTALYWYRQSLGQGLEFLIYFQGNSAPDKSGLPSDRFSAERTGGSVSTLTIQRTQQEDSAVYLCASSLRIEFNYGYTFGSGTRLTVV.

The rearrangement links TRBV6-1 to TRBJ1-1; no clear D gene. The CDR3 runs to 15 residues. Trimming pared 6 bases from V and 0 bases from J, leaving 14 bases between. Looked up from germline, CDR1 is MNHNS and CDR2 is SASEGT. The CDR3 DNA sequence: TGTGCCAGCAGCCGGCTGAGGACGGTGAACACTGAAGCTTTCTTT. Protein product: CASSRLRTVNTEAFF.

This clone was seen a handful of times. This chain links TRBV6-5 with TRBJ1-1; no definite D call. The CDR3 is made up of 15 amino acids. Trimming cost V 5 bases and J 1 base, with 14 bases left between them. Germline V gene lookup returns CDR1 MNHEY and CDR2 SVGAGI. CDR3 amino acids: CASSPTIGWNTEAFF. In nucleotides, the CDR3 is TGTGCCAGCAGTCCAACTATAGGGTGGAACACTGAAGCTTTCTTT.

The chain uses TRBV4-2 and TRBJ2-2, with 8 nucleotides matching TRBD2. Germline CDR1 reads LGHNA; CDR2 reads YNFKEQ. J gave up 6 bases and V 2 bases, and 8 bases lay outside the gene matches. The CDR3 sequence is 16 residues long. CDR3 sequence: CASSQQSAGVPGELFF. CDR3 nucleotide sequence: TGTGCCAGCAGCCAACAGTCAGCGGGAGTCCCCGGGGAGCTGTTTTTT.

The V gene is TRBV28, the J gene TRBJ2-7; no clear D. CDR1 and CDR2 (germline): MDHEN, SYDVKM. This CDR3 spans 13 amino acids. Trimming pared 5 bases from V and 7 bases from J, leaving 15 bases between. As DNA, the CDR3 is TGTGCCAGCAGTCCAGGCCAGGTGAGGGAGCAGTACTTC. It yields the protein CASSPGQVREQYF. Full variable domain (missing parts from reference TRBV28 and TRBJ2-7): DVKVTQSSRYLVKRTGEKVFLECVQDMDHENMFWYRQDPGLGLRLIYFSYDVKMKEKGDIPEGYSVSREKKERFSLILESASTNQTSMYLCASSPGQVREQYFGPGTRLTVT.

The rearrangement links TRBV28 to TRBJ1-4; 10 bases map to TRBD1. Germline V gene lookup returns CDR1 MDHEN and CDR2 SYDVKM. This CDR3 has 15 residues. Trimming cost V 10 bases and J 5 bases; bases outside gene matches: 10. CDR3 protein: CATTGGVVTNEKLFF. The CDR3 DNA follows: TGTGCCACGACAGGGGGCGTCGTCACAAATGAAAAACTGTTTTTT.

V and J are TRBV2 and TRBJ2-7; the D gene could be TRBD1 or TRBD2 (5 bases each). The CDR3 loop spans 14 amino acids. Germline CDR1 is SNHLY and CDR2 is FYNNEI. Trimming pared 7 bases from V and 4 bases from J, leaving 17 bases between. CDR3 DNA sequence: TGTGCCAGCAATCCCAGGGACGGCGGATACGAGCAGTACTTC. This translates into CASNPRDGGYEQYF. The full variable domain, completed using reference TRBV2 and TRBJ2-7, is EPEVTQTPSHQVTQMGQEVILRCVPISNHLYFYWYRQILGQKVEFLVSFYNNEISEKSEIFDDQFSVERPDGSNFTLKIRSTKLEDSAMYFCASNPRDGGYEQYFGPGTRLTVT.

The chain is built from TRBV6-5 and TRBJ1-2, with D maybe TRBD1 (5 bases). Trimming removed 5 bases at V and 4 bases at J, with 11 bases between. Germline assignment: CDR1 MNHEY and CDR2 SVGAGI. The CDR3 length is 13 residues. CDR3 bases: TGTGCCAGCAGTCCGATAGGGGTCTATGGCTACACCTTC. Translation: CASSPIGVYGYTF.

The rearrangement uses TRBV29-1 and TRBJ1-5; unclear D gene. Per the germline V gene, CDR1 is SQVTM and CDR2 is ANQGSEA. V was trimmed by 4 bases and J by 2 bases, leaving 12 bases between them. The CDR3 length is 14 residues. DNA of the CDR3: TGCAGCGTTGTGGCAGGCCCCGGCAATCAGCCCCAGCATTTT. The encoded protein is CSVVAGPGNQPQHF.

This clone was picked up one time. The CDR3 nucleotides are TGTGCCAGCAGGGGGACTAGCGGCTACGAGCAGTACTTC. Its protein product is CASRGTSGYEQYF. This chain joins TRBV6-1 and TRBJ2-7, with TRBD2 matching 11 bases. Germline CDR1 reads MNHNS; CDR2 reads SASEGT. The CDR3 covers 13 residues. Losses at the gene ends were 6 bases for V and 3 bases for J; bases not matched to a gene: 1.

The J gene is TRBJ2-1, the V gene TRBV7-8; TRBD1 agrees at 8 bases. The CDR3 sequence is 13 residues long. V gave up 5 bases and J gave up 8 bases; unmatched junction bases: 5. The germline gives CDR1 SGHVS, CDR2 FQNEAQ. The CDR3 bases are TGTGCCAGCAGCCCTACAGGGGGATATGAGCAGTTCTTC. Its protein product is CASSPTGGYEQFF.

This clone has just a few counts. The identical CDR3 is also encoded by other nucleotide sequences in the sample. This chain joins TRBV27 and TRBJ1-2, with D perhaps TRBD1 (5 bases). Germline-derived CDR1 and CDR2 are MNHEY and SMNVEV (reference sequence). Trimming left V 0 bases short and J 4 bases short, with 9 bases between. The CDR3 sequence is 14 residues long. Written as DNA, the CDR3 is TGTGCCAGCAGTTTATCCACAGGAGCCTATGGCTACACCTTC. It translates to CASSLSTGAYGYTF.

This rearrangement joins TRBV7-9 to TRBJ1-2; D gene uncertain. This CDR3 region has 15 residues. V lost 7 bases, J lost 8 bases, and 23 bases lay in between. Germline-derived CDR1 and CDR2 are SEHNR and FQNEAQ (reference sequence). The DNA of the CDR3 is TGTGCCAGCACCCCGTCGGCGGTGCTCCTGGAGGGCTACACCTTC. Protein sequence: CASTPSAVLLEGYTF.

The genes are TRBV7-8 and TRBJ2-1, with D tentatively TRBD2 (5 bases). The CDR3 spans 15 residues. The germline V gene has CDR1 SGHVS and CDR2 FQNEAQ. V gave up 1 base and J gave up 8 bases, with 15 bases separating them. Written as DNA, the CDR3 is TGTGCCAGCAGCTTAGAATTTAGCGTCCATGATGAGCAGTTCTTC. Translating it yields CASSLEFSVHDEQFF.

This clone came up once. The CDR3 region has the DNA TGCGCCAGCAGCCCGCTTTGGGCGGCGAACACTGAAGCTTTCTTT. Amino acid sequence: CASSPLWAANTEAFF. The rearrangement links TRBV4-1 to TRBJ1-1, with D hard to call. Trimming removed 4 bases at V and 1 base at J, with 13 bases between. Germline V gene data show CDR1 as MGHRA and CDR2 as YSYEKL. The CDR3 length is 15 residues.

The chain carries TRBV7-9 and TRBJ1-3; D may be TRBD1 (5 bases). Deletions cut 1 base from V and 0 bases from J, with 10 bases between. The V gene's germline CDR1 is SEHNR and CDR2 FQNEAQ (reference sequence). The CDR3 length is 16 residues. The CDR3 spells CASSLGGPTSGNTIYF. CDR3 nucleotides: TGTGCCAGCAGCTTAGGGGGACCTACCTCTGGAAACACCATATATTTT.

The chain couples TRBV13 to TRBJ2-3; 16 bases match TRBD2. This CDR3 is built from 20 residues. From germline, CDR1 is PRHDT and CDR2 FYEKMQ (reference sequence). The trim removed 5 bases at V and 1 base at J, leaving 12 bases unmatched. CDR3 amino acids: CASSPRGLAGGRSGTDTQYF. CDR3 nucleotide sequence: TGTGCCAGCAGCCCTCGGGGACTAGCGGGAGGGCGCTCTGGCACAGATACGCAGTATTTT.

The genes are TRBV6-5 and TRBJ2-7, with 10 bases aligning to TRBD2. The CDR3 totals 15 residues. Germline V gene data show CDR1 as MNHEY and CDR2 as SVGAGI. J lost 4 bases, V lost 6 bases, and 9 bases had no gene match. CDR3 sequence reads: CASSPSGRAEYEQYF. The CDR3 DNA is TGTGCCAGCAGCCCCAGCGGGAGGGCCGAATACGAGCAGTACTTC.

The chain joins TRBV27 to TRBJ2-7; 13 nucleotides match TRBD2. CDR1 is MNHEY and CDR2 is SMNVEV in the germline V gene (reference sequence). Germline trimming cut 8 bases from V and 2 bases from J; bases unmatched to any gene: 9. This CDR3 spans 16 amino acids. The CDR3 DNA follows: TGTGCCAGCTCCCTTGGACTAGCGGGAGCTCCCTACGAGCAGTACTTC. Its protein product is CASSLGLAGAPYEQYF.

The J gene is TRBJ1-1, the V gene TRBV10-1; D not certain. Trimming took off 6 bases at V and 0 bases at J, with 17 bases between the two ends. Germline CDR1 WNHNN, CDR2 SYGVQD (reference sequence). The CDR3 is made up of 16 amino acids. The chain's CDR3 is CASSPSRTEMNTEAFF. CDR3 DNA sequence: TGCGCCAGCAGCCCGTCCCGGACGGAGATGAACACTGAAGCTTTCTTT.

The chain links TRBV13 to TRBJ2-7, with D possibly being TRBD2 (6 bases). Trimming cost V 1 base and J 5 bases, with 15 bases left between them. Germline lookup yields CDR1 PRHDT and CDR2 FYEKMQ (reference sequence). The CDR3 extends over 15 amino acids. The chain's CDR3 is CASSLDIGRRDEQYF. The CDR3, as DNA: TGTGCCAGCAGCTTAGATATTGGGAGGCGGGACGAGCAGTACTTC.

V and J are TRBV7-3 and TRBJ2-2; tentative D call: TRBD2 (6 bases). V dropped 3 bases and J dropped 0 bases, with 11 bases sitting between them. Germline values: CDR1 SGHTA, CDR2 FQGTGA. The CDR3 consists of 16 residues. The CDR3 spells CASSFGAGTNTGELFF. The DNA of the CDR3 is TGTGCCAGCAGCTTCGGGGCGGGGACGAACACCGGGGAGCTGTTTTTT.

V and J are TRBV27 and TRBJ1-1; D is perhaps TRBD1 (6 bases). This CDR3 has 14 residues. Germline values: CDR1 MNHEY, CDR2 SMNVEV (reference sequence). The V and J ends lost 4 bases and 6 bases respectively, with 15 bases between them. The CDR3 nucleotides read TGTGCCAGCAGTTCCGTCGCGGGGGGCCCTGAAGCTTTCTTT. It specifies CASSSVAGGPEAFF.

The V call is TRBV27, the J call TRBJ1-1; tentatively, D is TRBD1 (6 bases). Trimming took 5 bases from V and 5 from J, leaving 15 bases between them. The CDR3 is 14 amino acids. CDR1 and CDR2 from the germline V gene are MNHEY and SMNVEV (reference sequence). CDR3 amino acids: CASSPVGGWTEAFF. In DNA form, the CDR3 reads TGTGCCAGCAGTCCAGTCGGGGGCTGGACTGAAGCTTTCTTT.

The chain combines TRBV11-3 with TRBJ2-1; 9 nucleotides align to TRBD2. Germline values: CDR1 SGHNT, CDR2 YENEEA. The CDR3 is 15 amino acids. V gave up 5 bases and J gave up 6 bases; unmatched junction bases: 8. The CDR3 loop is CASSRFSGSGNEQFF. CDR3 in DNA: TGTGCCAGCAGCCGCTTTAGCGGGAGCGGCAATGAGCAGTTCTTC.

The chain uses TRBV1 and TRBJ2-2; the table assigns TRBD2, which was not confirmed against the DNA. TRBV1 is an annotated pseudogene. This CDR3 contains 16 residues. The CDR3 DNA is TGCACCAGCAGCCAACCCCTAGCGGGATGCACCGGGGAGCTGTTTTTT. Protein: CTSSQPLAGCTGELFF.

This clone has just one count. V and J are TRBV5-6 and TRBJ2-1; TRBD1 matches 8 bases. CDR3 length: 12 amino acids. The germline CDR1 and CDR2 sequences are SGHDT and YYEEEE. V gave up 3 bases and J gave up 7 bases; unmatched junction bases: 0. CDR3 in DNA: TGTGCCAGCAGCTGGGACAGGAATGAGCAGTTCTTC. Amino acids: CASSWDRNEQFF.

With respect to this clone: The sample holds other DNA sequences that translate to the same CDR3. The chain couples TRBV4-3 to TRBJ1-1, with no clear D. The CDR3 is 14 residues long. Germline CDR1 and CDR2: LGHNA and YSLEER. Trimming left V 1 base short and J 1 base short, with 7 bases between. CDR3 amino acids: CASSQGLANTEAFF. The CDR3 bases are TGCGCCAGCAGCCAAGGCCTGGCGAACACTGAAGCTTTCTTT.

In its sample, this clone was seen a few times. The chain employs TRBV13 and TRBJ1-3, with a possible D match to TRBD1 (6 bases). This CDR3 is built from 12 residues. Germline values: CDR1 PRHDT, CDR2 FYEKMQ (reference sequence). Trimming took off 5 bases at V and 9 bases at J, with 11 bases between the two ends. DNA for the CDR3: TGTGCCAGCAGCGCAACAGGGAGCACCATATATTTT. Amino acids: CASSATGSTIYF.